These 29 T cell receptor beta chains were sequenced from one sample in a study of blood T cell repertoires in COVID-19. TCRdb's table, derived via immunoSEQ multiplex PCR, lists solely in-frame clones and lacks some. The sample lists tens of thousands of clones; approximately 80% were seen once. Sequenced material: peripheral blood. These receptors originate from a man between 25 and 39 years old with COVID-19, enrolled during active disease.

The CDR3 region is CASSDSTGGYGYTF. In DNA, the CDR3 is TGTGCCAGCAGCGACTCGACAGGGGGCTATGGCTACACCTTC. The rearrangement links TRBV9 to TRBJ1-2; 9 bases align to TRBD1. Germline assignment: CDR1 SGDLS and CDR2 YYNGEE. This CDR3 comprises 14 residues. Trimming at V came to 3 bases and at J to 4 bases, leaving 4 bases not matched to a gene.

The chain carries TRBV7-3 and TRBJ2-6; 7 bases line up with TRBD1. J gave up 0 bases and V 4 bases, and 12 bases lay outside the gene matches. The CDR3 consists of 19 residues. The V gene's germline CDR1 is SGHTA and CDR2 FQGTGA. The CDR3 spells CASSSSHRGPSSGANVLTF. The CDR3, as DNA: TGTGCCAGCAGCTCAAGCCACAGGGGACCCTCCTCTGGGGCCAACGTCCTGACTTTC.

The rearrangement links TRBV6-6 to TRBJ1-1; 9 bases agree with TRBD1. This CDR3 is 14 amino acids long. Germline CDR1 is MNHNY and CDR2 is SVGAGI (reference sequence). Trimming cost V 6 bases and J 5 bases; bases outside gene matches: 7. CDR3 amino acids: CASSQSGTGTEAFF. The CDR3 DNA follows: TGTGCCAGCAGCCAAAGTGGGACAGGGACTGAAGCTTTCTTT.

The gene calls are TRBV10-1 and TRBJ2-2; D is perhaps TRBD1 (6 bases). The germline gives CDR1 WNHNN, CDR2 SYGVQD (reference sequence). Between the trimmed V and J ends, which lost 6 bases and 0 bases, there was a span of 8 bases. The CDR3 has 14 amino acids. This chain's CDR3 is CASRDSPNTGELFF. CDR3 nucleotide sequence: TGCGCCAGCAGGGACAGCCCGAACACCGGGGAGCTGTTTTTT.

This clone was detected a few times. The chain carries TRBV30 and TRBJ1-1; the match to TRBD1 covers 11 bases. CDR3 length: 19 residues. V shed 0 bases and J 2 bases; nucleotides not matched to a gene: 14. Germline CDR1 GTSNPN, CDR2 SVGIG (reference sequence). CDR3 DNA: TGTGCCTGGAGTGTCCCGGACAGGGGGCGAGGGATTAGAAACACTGAAGCTTTCTTT. Its translation is CAWSVPDRGRGIRNTEAFF.

The chain employs TRBV6-5 and TRBJ2-7, with D possibly being TRBD2 (5 bases). V was cut by 0 bases and J by 7 bases, with 16 bases left in between. Looked up from germline, CDR1 is MNHEY and CDR2 is SVGAGI. The CDR3 loop spans 15 amino acids. This CDR3 reads CASSYSSSDLREQYF. The CDR3 DNA sequence: TGTGCCAGCAGTTACTCGTCATCGGACTTACGGGAGCAGTACTTC.

V gene TRBV7-2 combines with J gene TRBJ2-5; 11 nucleotides align to TRBD2. Germline V gene lookup returns CDR1 SGHTA and CDR2 FQGNSA. The V gene end was trimmed by 4 bases and the J gene end by 7 bases; junction bases not matched to a gene: 14. There are 17 residues in the CDR3. The CDR3: CASSSQSSGRAGGTQYF. CDR3 DNA: TGTGCCAGCAGCTCCCAGAGTAGCGGGAGGGCCGGGGGGACCCAGTACTTC.

The V call is TRBV30, the J call TRBJ1-6; TRBD1 is a possible D gene (6 bases). CDR1 and CDR2 from the germline V gene are GTSNPN and SVGIG (reference sequence). V dropped 3 bases and J dropped 5 bases, with 17 bases sitting between them. The CDR3 spans 16 residues. The CDR3 region has the DNA TGTGCCTGGAGACACAGGGAAACCTTGGATAATTCACCCCTCCACTTT. Residues: CAWRHRETLDNSPLHF.

The chain recombines TRBV9 with TRBJ1-3; D is perhaps TRBD1 (5 bases). Trimming took 6 bases from V and 2 from J, leaving 9 bases between them. From germline, CDR1 is SGDLS and CDR2 YYNGEE. This CDR3 region has 13 residues. CDR3 sequence: CASTKQAGNTIYF. DNA of the CDR3: TGTGCCAGCACGAAACAGGCTGGAAACACCATATATTTT.

This clone appeared once. The chain joins TRBV30 to TRBJ1-2; no firm D call. CDR3 length equals 13 residues. Germline lookup yields CDR1 GTSNPN and CDR2 SVGIG (reference sequence). V lost 2 bases to trimming and J lost 3 bases, with 10 bases between them. The CDR3 loop is CAWSRGSDYGYTF. The CDR3 nucleotides are TGTGCCTGGAGTCGAGGTAGCGACTATGGCTACACCTTC. The variable domain in full, completed from reference TRBV30 and TRBJ1-2, reads SQTIHQWPATLVQPVGSPLSLECTVEGTSNPNLYWYRQAAGRGLQLLFYSVGIGQISSEVPQNLSASRPQDRQFILSSKKLLLSDSGFYLCAWSRGSDYGYTFGSGTRLTVV.

CDR3 sequence (DNA): TGTGCCAGCAGTCCCCTGGAGAGGGGGTGGGACAATGAGCAGTTCTTC. Encoded protein: CASSPLERGWDNEQFF. The rearrangement links TRBV28 to TRBJ2-1; a weak D match, TRBD1 (6 bases). The ends were cut back, 5 bases at V and 5 bases at J, with 19 bases in the middle. There are 16 residues in the CDR3. Per germline, CDR1 MDHEN and CDR2 SYDVKM.

The J gene is TRBJ2-5, the V gene TRBV7-6; D remains ambiguous. V dropped 5 bases and J dropped 4 bases, with 17 bases sitting between them. CDR3 length: 15 residues. Per the germline V gene, CDR1 is SGHVS and CDR2 is FNYEAQ. The CDR3 region is CASSLYPQASETQYF. The CDR3 DNA sequence: TGTGCCAGCAGCCTCTACCCCCAGGCGTCAGAGACCCAGTACTTC.

The V gene is TRBV15, the J gene TRBJ1-5, with 8 bases identical to TRBD1. Trimming cost V 6 bases and J 6 bases; bases outside gene matches: 10. CDR1 and CDR2 from the germline V gene are LNHNV and YYDKDF (reference sequence). The CDR3 totals 15 residues. CDR3 protein: CATREDRGPIQPQHF. The CDR3 coding sequence is TGTGCCACCAGAGAAGACAGGGGACCCATTCAGCCCCAGCATTTT.

With regard to this clone: Other nucleotide sequences in the sample specify the same CDR3. The chain uses TRBV10-1 and TRBJ2-2; 10 positions match TRBD2. The junction had 3 bases not matched to a gene; V was cut back by 2 bases and J by 3 bases. There are 16 residues in the CDR3. CDR1 is WNHNN, CDR2 SYGVQD, per germline (reference sequence). The CDR3 loop reads CASSEAAGGYTGELFF. The CDR3 DNA sequence: TGCGCCAGCAGTGAGGCAGCGGGGGGGTACACCGGGGAGCTGTTTTTT.

V usage is TRBV25-1 and J usage is TRBJ1-6; a possible D gene is TRBD1 (6 bases). This CDR3 is 15 amino acids long. Germline values: CDR1 MGHDK, CDR2 SYGVNS. V dropped 2 bases and J dropped 7 bases, with 12 bases sitting between them. The DNA of the CDR3 is TGTGCCAGCAGTGAAACAGGAAGGGGGAATTCACCCCTCCACTTT. Amino acid sequence: CASSETGRGNSPLHF.

CDR3 in amino acids: CASRRLFSGGTGNTIYF. Written as DNA, the CDR3 is TGTGCCAGCAGACGTCTATTCTCAGGGGGCACTGGAAACACCATATATTTT. The V and J genes are TRBV28 and TRBJ1-3; 8 bases map to TRBD1. The V gene end was trimmed by 6 bases and the J gene end by 2 bases; junction bases not matched to a gene: 12. The CDR3 has 17 amino acids. Germline CDR1 MDHEN, CDR2 SYDVKM.

The chain uses TRBV10-1 and TRBJ1-1, with D uncertain. The CDR3 extends over 13 amino acids. V was shortened by 6 bases and J by 11 bases, with 19 bases between the two germline ends. Germline CDR1 reads WNHNN; CDR2 reads SYGVQD (reference sequence). CDR3 sequence: CASSPGSAPLAFF. In DNA, the CDR3 is TGCGCCAGCAGCCCCGGGTCCGCACCCCTGGCTTTCTTT.

The V gene is TRBV7-2, the J gene TRBJ2-7; possible D gene TRBD2, 6 bases. Germline V gives CDR1 SGHTA, CDR2 FQGNSA. The CDR3 is 13 residues long. Trimming left V 2 bases short and J 4 bases short, with 9 bases between. The CDR3, as DNA: TGTGCCAGCAGCTTACCTAGCGCGTACGAGCAGTACTTC. This translates into CASSLPSAYEQYF.

The chain uses TRBV7-2 and TRBJ2-7; the match to TRBD2 covers 14 bases. CDR1 is SGHTA, CDR2 FQGNSA, per germline. CDR3 size: 14 residues. The junction had 4 bases not matched to a gene; V was cut back by 3 bases and J by 9 bases. CDR3 amino acids: CASSFGTSGSGQYF. CDR3 nucleotide sequence: TGTGCCAGCAGCTTCGGGACTAGCGGGAGCGGGCAGTACTTC.

The rearrangement uses TRBV20-1 and TRBJ2-3; TRBD2 matches at 7 bases. This CDR3 is 15 amino acids long. Germline V gene sequence: CDR1 DFQATT, CDR2 SNEGSKA (reference sequence). V trimming: 3 bases; J trimming: 1 base; junction bases outside the gene matches: 7. CDR3: CSASERDGGTDTQYF. As DNA, the CDR3 is TGCAGTGCTAGTGAGCGGGACGGGGGCACAGATACGCAGTATTTT.

This sequence joins TRBV27 and TRBJ1-5, with TRBD1 identical over 7 bases. Germline CDR1 and CDR2: MNHEY and SMNVEV (reference sequence). The V segment lost 7 bases and the J segment 5 bases; nucleotides outside the gene matches: 17. This CDR3 spans 17 amino acids. Written as DNA, the CDR3 is TGTGCCAGCAATGGATCTCTTCGGACAGGTTGGGATCAGCCCCAGCATTTT. It encodes CASNGSLRTGWDQPQHF.

This clone was seen once. This chain joins TRBV18 and TRBJ1-5; TRBD1 matches at 9 bases. Germline V gene lookup returns CDR1 KGHSH and CDR2 LQKENI. The ends lost 4 bases at V and 5 bases at J; junction bases unmatched: 9. The CDR3 length is 16 residues. Here the CDR3 DNA reads TGTGCCAGCTCACTTCAACACAGGGGGCAGTATCAGCCCCAGCATTTT. Translating gives CASSLQHRGQYQPQHF.

The CDR3 reads CASSTGRRGERETQYF. The CDR3 DNA reads TGTGCCAGCAGCACCGGGCGGCGGGGAGAGAGGGAGACCCAGTACTTC. The chain recombines TRBV9 with TRBJ2-5, with a tentative D call TRBD2 (6 bases). CDR1 is SGDLS, CDR2 YYNGEE, per germline. The CDR3 totals 16 residues. Trimming took off 4 bases at V and 5 bases at J, with 21 bases between the two ends.

Note on this clone: Germline and junction disagree at one end, which may indicate a read error. The gene calls are TRBV7-7 and TRBJ2-2, with 7 bases aligning to TRBD2. Germline lookup yields CDR1 SSHAT and CDR2 FNYEAQ (reference sequence). CDR3 length: 17 amino acids. For the CDR3, the DNA is TGTGCTAGCAGCTTAGGTCGGGCTAGCGGCAAGGAGGGGGAGCTGTTTTTT. It specifies CASSLGRASGKEGELFF.

In nucleotides, the CDR3 is TGTGCCAGCAGTTCCTGGACAGGGGACAACTATGGCTACACCTTC. It codes for CASSSWTGDNYGYTF. The chain carries TRBV6-5 and TRBJ1-2, with 9 bases lining up with TRBD1. V lost 4 bases to trimming and J lost 2 bases; unmatched junction nucleotides: 5. Germline V gives CDR1 MNHEY, CDR2 SVGAGI. The CDR3 loop spans 15 amino acids.

The V call is TRBV5-5, the J call TRBJ1-1; a weak D match, TRBD1 (5 bases). Trimming left V 5 bases short and J 1 base short, with 12 bases between. Germline loops: CDR1 SGHKS, CDR2 YYEKEE (reference sequence). This CDR3 spans 14 amino acids. The CDR3 loop is CASSTRVWNTEAFF. CDR3 bases: TGTGCCAGCAGTACCAGGGTGTGGAACACTGAAGCTTTCTTT.

The CDR3 DNA reads as TGTGCCACCGGGGGACTCCAGTATAGGACTTATAATGAGCAGTTCTTC. It translates to CATGGLQYRTYNEQFF. The chain recombines TRBV24-1 with TRBJ2-1; D is possibly TRBD2 (6 bases). The V end was cut by 9 bases, the J end by 7 bases, with 24 bases between. The V gene's germline CDR1 is KGHDR and CDR2 SFDVKD. This CDR3 is 16 amino acids long.

This chain connects TRBV30 to TRBJ1-2; 9 positions match TRBD1. The CDR3 runs 13 residues. The germline V gene has CDR1 GTSNPN and CDR2 SVGIG (reference sequence). Trimming cost V 5 bases and J 6 bases; bases outside gene matches: 7. CDR3 sequence reads: CAWGGHRGHGYTF. CDR3 sequence (DNA): TGTGCCTGGGGGGGGCACAGGGGGCATGGCTACACCTTC.

The genes are TRBV19 and TRBJ2-2; 11 bases map to TRBD2. Per germline, CDR1 LNHDA and CDR2 SQIVND (reference sequence). The CDR3 is made up of 16 amino acids. The V and J ends lost 5 bases and 0 bases, in that order; junction bases with no gene match: 2. This CDR3 is CASSLLAGANTGELFF. CDR3 DNA: TGTGCCAGTAGTCTACTAGCGGGAGCGAACACCGGGGAGCTGTTTTTT.